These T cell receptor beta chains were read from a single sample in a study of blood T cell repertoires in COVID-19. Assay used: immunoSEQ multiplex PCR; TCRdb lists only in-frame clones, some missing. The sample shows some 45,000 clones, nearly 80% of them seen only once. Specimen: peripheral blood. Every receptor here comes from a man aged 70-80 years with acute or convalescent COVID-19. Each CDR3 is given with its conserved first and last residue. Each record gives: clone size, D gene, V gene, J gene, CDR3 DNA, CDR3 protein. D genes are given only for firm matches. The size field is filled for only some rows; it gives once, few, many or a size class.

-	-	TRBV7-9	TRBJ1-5	TGTGCCAGCAGCTTGACAGCAAATCAGCCCCAGCATTTT	CASSLTANQPQHF
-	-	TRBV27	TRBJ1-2	TGTGCCAGCAGTTTAACAGAAAACTATGGCTACACCTTC	CASSLTENYGYTF
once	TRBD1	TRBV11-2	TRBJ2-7	TGTGCCAGCAGCTTCCGGACAGGCGAGCAGTACTTC	CASSFRTGEQYF
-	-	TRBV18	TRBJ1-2	TGTGCCAGCTCACCACCCGGGCGGGGAGGCTACACCTTC	CASSPPGRGGYTF
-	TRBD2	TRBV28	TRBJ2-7	TGTGCCAGCAGTTTATTGACTGACCAGCGGGGCCTCTACGAGCAGTACTTC	CASSLLTDQRGLYEQYF
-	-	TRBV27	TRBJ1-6	TGTGCCAGCAGTTTAGAAGGGGGTAGGAATTCACCCCTCCACTTT	CASSLEGGRNSPLHF
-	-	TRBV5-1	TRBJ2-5	TGCGCCAGCAGGGAAGGGAGAGGTGGAGAGACCCAGTACTTC	CASREGRGGETQYF
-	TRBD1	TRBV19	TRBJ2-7	TGTGCCAGTAGTCCACTCGGACAGGCTAGCTCCTACGAGCAGTACTTC	CASSPLGQASSYEQYF
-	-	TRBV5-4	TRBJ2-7	TGTGCCAGCAGCCGTGGCGGGGTCGCCTACGAGCAGTACTTC	CASSRGGVAYEQYF
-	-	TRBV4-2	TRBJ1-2	TGTGCCAGCAGCCAAGAACCGCCAGGAAACTATGGCTACACCTTC	CASSQEPPGNYGYTF
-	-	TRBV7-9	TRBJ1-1	TGTGCCAGCAGCTTTAGGGGTCCCCCCTACACTGAAGCTTTCTTT	CASSFRGPPYTEAFF
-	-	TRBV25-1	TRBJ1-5	TGTGCCAGCAGTGAACGGGGAAACAGGGGCAATCAGCCCCAGCATTTT	CASSERGNRGNQPQHF
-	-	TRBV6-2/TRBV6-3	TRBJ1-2	TGTGCCAGCAGTAAACTTGCTAACTATGGCTACACCTTC	CASSKLANYGYTF
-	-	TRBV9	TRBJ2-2	TGTGCCAGCACCGTGGGGGCCTCGAACACCGGGGAGCTGTTTTTT	CASTVGASNTGELFF
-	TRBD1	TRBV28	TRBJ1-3	TGTGCCAGCAGTCCCCGTTTGTTATTACAGGGGGCGCCTGGAAACACCATATATTTT	CASSPRLLLQGAPGNTIYF
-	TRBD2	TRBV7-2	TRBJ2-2	TGTGCCAGCAGCTCCTCGGGGGGGCAACGCACCGGGGAGCTGTTTTTT	CASSSSGGQRTGELFF
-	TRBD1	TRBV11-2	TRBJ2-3	TGTGCCAGCAGCTTAGTACAGGGGGCAGATACGCAGTATTTT	CASSLVQGADTQYF
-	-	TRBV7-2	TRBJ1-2	TGTGCCAGCAGCACTCCCTCAGCGAGGAGGCAGTCTGGCTACACCTTC	CASSTPSARRQSGYTF
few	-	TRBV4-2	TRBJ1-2	TGTGCCAGCAGCCAAGATCGTACAGGGTCTCGTGGCTACACCTTC	CASSQDRTGSRGYTF
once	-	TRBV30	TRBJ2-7	TGTGCCTGGAGCAGGGTTTACGAGCAGTACTTC	CAWSRVYEQYF
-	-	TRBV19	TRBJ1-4	TGTGCCAGTAGTATATCGCAGGTTGGAGGAAAACTGTTTTTT	CASSISQVGGKLFF
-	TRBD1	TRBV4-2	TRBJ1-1	TGTGCCAGCAGCCGAGATCCGGGACAGAGGAACACTGAAGCTTTCTTT	CASSRDPGQRNTEAFF
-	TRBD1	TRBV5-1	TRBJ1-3	TGCGCCAGCAGCTTGGGGACAGGGGGCGGAAACACCATATATTTT	CASSLGTGGGNTIYF
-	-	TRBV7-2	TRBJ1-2	TGTGCCAGCAGATCAAACCGGGGCTATGGCTACACCTTC	CASRSNRGYGYTF
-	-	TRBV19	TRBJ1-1	TGTGCCAGTAGTCGCGGTTACCTGAACACTGAAGCTTTCTTT	CASSRGYLNTEAFF
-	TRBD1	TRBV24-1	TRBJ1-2	TGTGCCACCAGTGATTTCTCCTCAGGGGGCTTGTATGGCTACACCTTC	CATSDFSSGGLYGYTF
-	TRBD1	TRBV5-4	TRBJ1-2	TGTGCCAGCAGCCTGACAGGGGGAGATGGCTACACCTTC	CASSLTGGDGYTF
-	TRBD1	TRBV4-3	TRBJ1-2	TGCGCCAGCAGCCACCTCGGGGGGCAGGGGGCGCGTGGCTACACCTTC	CASSHLGGQGARGYTF
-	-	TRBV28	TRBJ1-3	TGTGCCAGCAGTCCCCACGACACTGGAAACACCATATATTTT	CASSPHDTGNTIYF
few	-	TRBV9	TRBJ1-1	TGTGCCAGCAGCGTAGGGAGGGGGGGAACGAACACTGAAGCTTTCTTT	CASSVGRGGTNTEAFF
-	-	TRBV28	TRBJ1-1	TGTGCCAGCAGCCCTCCGGGGACTGAAGCTTTCTTT	CASSPPGTEAFF
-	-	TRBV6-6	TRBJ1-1	TGTGCCAGCAGTTCATTCAGCACTGAAGCTTTCTTT	CASSSFSTEAFF
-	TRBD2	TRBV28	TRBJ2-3	TGTGCCAGCAGTTGGGGGGGTCGAGATACGCAGTATTTT	CASSWGGRDTQYF
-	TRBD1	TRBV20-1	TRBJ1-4	TGCAGTGCTAGTTCCCGACAGGGGGTTTTAACTAATGAAAAACTGTTTTTT	CSASSRQGVLTNEKLFF
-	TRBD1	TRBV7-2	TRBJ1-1	TGTGCCAGCAGCTTAGGGGCAGGGGGCTTGGACACTGAAGCTTTCTTT	CASSLGAGGLDTEAFF
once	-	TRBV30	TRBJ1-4	TGTGCCTGGAGTGTATATTCCTCAGACGGGCGGGTGGAAAAACTGTTTTTT	CAWSVYSSDGRVEKLFF
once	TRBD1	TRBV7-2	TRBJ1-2	TGTGCCAGCACCATGACAGGGGTCTATGGCTACACCTTC	CASTMTGVYGYTF
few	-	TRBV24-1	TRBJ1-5	TGTGCCACCAGTGATTTACCCCAGGGTGCAGGTCAGCCCCAGCATTTT	CATSDLPQGAGQPQHF
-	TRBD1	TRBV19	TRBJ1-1	TGTGCCAGTAGTATGGACAGGGGTCTCACTGAAGCTTTCTTT	CASSMDRGLTEAFF
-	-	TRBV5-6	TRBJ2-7	TGTGCCAGCAGCACAGTCGGATACGAGCAGTACTTC	CASSTVGYEQYF
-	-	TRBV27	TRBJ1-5	TGTGCCAGCAGTTTATCTGGGACACCCAGCAATCAGCCCCAGCATTTT	CASSLSGTPSNQPQHF
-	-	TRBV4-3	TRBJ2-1	TGCGCCAGCAGCCAAGCCGGGGACAATGAGCAGTTCTTC	CASSQAGDNEQFF
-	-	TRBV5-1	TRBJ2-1	TGCGCCAGCAGCTTGGGGACAGTCAATGAGCAGTTCTTC	CASSLGTVNEQFF
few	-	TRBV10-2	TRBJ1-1	TGCGCCAGCAGATCCAGAGGGAACACTGAAGCTTTCTTT	CASRSRGNTEAFF
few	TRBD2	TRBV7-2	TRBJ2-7	TGTGCCAGCACCCGGGACTACCGCTACGAGCAGTACTTC	CASTRDYRYEQYF
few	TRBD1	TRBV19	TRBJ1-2	TGTGCCAGTAGTCCCGCCGGGACAGCGTCCCGGGTGGATGGCTACACCTTC	CASSPAGTASRVDGYTF
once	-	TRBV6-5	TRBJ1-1	TGTGCCAGCAGTTCCAGGGCTTTTGAAGCTTTCTTT	CASSSRAFEAFF
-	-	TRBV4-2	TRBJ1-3	TGTGCCAGCAGCCAAGACCTCAGGGTCGGAAACACCATATATTTT	CASSQDLRVGNTIYF
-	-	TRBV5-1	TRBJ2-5	TGCGCCAGCAGCTTGGCCATAGGCGGGGCCCCGACTAGGGAGACCCAGTACTTC	CASSLAIGGAPTRETQYF
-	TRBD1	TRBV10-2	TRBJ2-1	TGCGCCAGCACTAGGGACAGGACCTACAATGAGCAGTTCTTC	CASTRDRTYNEQFF
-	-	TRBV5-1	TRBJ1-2	TGCGCCAGCAGCTTGGAGGTCGGGGGCTACACCTTC	CASSLEVGGYTF
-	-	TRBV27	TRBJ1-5	TGTGCCAGCAGTTTTCAGGGGTTCAGTCAGCCCCAGCATTTT	CASSFQGFSQPQHF